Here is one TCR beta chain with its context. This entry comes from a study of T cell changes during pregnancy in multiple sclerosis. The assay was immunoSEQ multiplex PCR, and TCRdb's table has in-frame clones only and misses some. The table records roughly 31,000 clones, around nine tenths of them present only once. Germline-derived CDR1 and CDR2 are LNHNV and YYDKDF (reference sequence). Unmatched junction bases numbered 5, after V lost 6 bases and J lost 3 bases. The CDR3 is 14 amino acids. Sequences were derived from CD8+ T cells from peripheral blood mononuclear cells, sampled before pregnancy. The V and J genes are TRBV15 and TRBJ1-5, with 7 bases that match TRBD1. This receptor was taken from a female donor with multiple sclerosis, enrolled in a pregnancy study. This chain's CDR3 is CATRSGQLNQPQHF. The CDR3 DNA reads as TGTGCCACCAGATCGGGACAGCTCAATCAGCCCCAGCATTTT.